This T cell receptor (beta chain) was observed in a study of Tregs in tolerant kidney transplant recipients. Unstimulated Tregs (CD4+CD25+CD127-) and CD4+CD25- non-Tregs were sorted from PBMCs. For this clone: Its matching antigen is unknown.

Broader study findings: In tolerant patients, donor-specific Tregs outgrew total Tregs, suggesting antigen-driven expansion. This study did not directly address biological reproducibility. Few patients were studied, so findings need validation in larger groups.

Produced via immunoSEQ multiplex PCR; TCRdb's table is partial and in-frame only. The table shows about 110,000 clones, with about 90% occurring only once. The CDR3 has 13 residues. Trimming left V 5 bases short and J 7 bases short, with 15 bases between. Germline assignment: CDR1 MDHEN and CDR2 SYDVKM. The receptor comes from a human donor who received a combined kidney and bone marrow transplant. This specimen was CD4+ T cells from blood, taken before the transplant. The chain recombines TRBV28 with TRBJ2-7, with a tentative D call TRBD2 (5 bases). The CDR3 DNA reads TGTGCCAGCAGTCTTAGCGTAACCCGAGAGCAGTACTTC. This encodes CASSLSVTREQYF.